This TCR beta chain was profiled in a study of human T cells and chemical hapten exposure (dated by TCRdb to about 2021). A note on the overall study: For sensitization, 2% DPC in acetone was applied to a 2 cm by 2 cm area of upper inner arm skin. In alopecia patients, the study followed how the peripheral blood TCR repertoire changed in vivo over primary and secondary sensitization to diphenylcyclopropenone (DPC), a hapten. Patch testing was done on the upper back using Finn chambers containing 0.01% DPC, and results were scored after 6 days according to International Contact Dermatitis Research Group standards. The patient cohort, mostly female, included alopecia areata with under or over 50% scalp involvement, alopecia totalis and alopecia universalis. Throughout the approximately 22-week study period, patients were also given weekly therapeutic DPC doses on the scalp. Libraries were combined into a pool for sequencing, and differences in TCR yield between samples came mainly from small differences in library volumes within the pool. Blood was sampled from patients pre-sensitization (week 0) and at 2, 6 and about 24 weeks after DPC sensitization. About 30 alopecia patients provided blood for TCR sequencing at one to four time points (pre-sensitization, 2, 6 and 24 weeks).

Beyond this particular receptor, the publication reports: DPC sensitization did not change the number of TCRs with a frequency above 1 in 1000, and there was no evidence of changes in global repertoire structure. Repeated subsampling changed both the strength of the expansion versus patch-test correlation and the threshold at which that correlation became significant. A positive correlation was found between the number of PT1 expanded TCRs and patch test score, with significance reached at thresholds 8, 16 and 32 but not 4. All patients had alopecia, a presumed autoimmune disease, so their immune response might differ from that of healthy individuals. Significantly more large CDR3 similarity clusters were formed by expanded TCRs than by pre-sensitization or healthy control sets, consistent with antigen-driven responses.

Libraries came from RACE. The sequencing machine was a NextSeq 500. During library preparation, unique molecular identifiers were attached to individual cDNA molecules so that TCRs could be counted in a quantitative, reproducible way. For every blood RNA sample, sequencing covered both the TCR alpha and TCR beta chains. Concerning the study's data processing: A median of roughly 98,000 TCRs per sample was observed, with a range of about 23,224 to 750,000. V, J and CDR3 annotation of the TCR reads was carried out using the Decombinator software suite. To make PS versus PT1 abundance plots, every sample was subsampled to the same number of TCRs (28,000). Expanded TCRs were defined as absent before sensitization and observed at least eight times at the 2-week time point. In TCRdb, the public reads were trimmed at Q25 with fastp and aligned with MiXCR, with productive beta chains retained. Here each entry gathers all rows of one CDR3 protein and keeps the most common genes and DNA. V and J calls and clone size were set by TCRdb, not the authors. The sample includes fewer than 350,000 distinct CDR3 sequences, with around 7.7% observed a single time. The top ten clonotypes cover 1.2% of the sample.

V lost 7 bases and J lost 0 bases; the stretch between them is 9 bases long. The CDR3 holds 13 amino acids from the cysteine to the phenylalanine. Only CDR3 DNA remains: 39 bases, in frame from the first base. CDR1 MNHNS and CDR2 SASEGT were looked up in the germline V gene. This clonotype was recorded at least ten times. The clone's antigen remains unknown. The sample holds no much larger clone one base away, and base qualities are not on file. Read against the paper, the sample's time point label means: pre-sensitization, week 0. The sample's treatment or condition label, in plain terms: therapeutic diphenylcyclopropenone sensitization with weekly scalp DPC. At each patch-test visit, blood was drawn before the patch test was applied. Patients were considered eligible if aged 18 to 70, diagnosed with alopecia and deemed suitable for DPC therapy, and patients were excluded if pregnant. Unfractionated whole blood was collected in Tempus Blood RNA tubes, and total RNA was extracted from that blood.

The rearranged chain carries TRBV6-1 and TRBJ1-1, with no confident D gene call. The source of this sequence is a young man with alopecia areata. Some clones in this sample may be carry-over from other donors' samples. Specimen: whole blood, collected in connection with sensitization to the hapten diphenylcyclopropenone (DPC). CDR3 protein: CASNYLMNTEAFF. Read as DNA, the sequence is TGTGCCAGCAATTACCTTATGAACACTGAAGCTTTCTTT.